This T cell receptor beta chain was sequenced during a study of blood T cell repertoires in COVID-19. Germline CDR1 is MRHNA and CDR2 is SNTAGT. The CDR3 extends over 12 amino acids. V was shortened by 11 bases and J by 4 bases, with 11 bases between the two germline ends. The data were produced by immunoSEQ multiplex PCR, yet TCRdb's version contains in-frame clones alone and is incomplete. The sample carries approximately 440,000 clones, approximately 86% recorded once. In assigning cohorts, the study relied on participant-reported clinical history. The chain has TRBV6-4 and TRBJ2-2; maybe TRBD1 (6 bases). This receptor was identified in a woman aged 18 to 35 who had recovered from COVID-19. The sample comprised PBMCs or T cells enriched from blood (not recorded which). This chain's CDR3 is CAPQGTTGELFF. The CDR3 DNA reads as TGTGCCCCCCAGGGGACCACCGGGGAGCTGTTTTTT.